This T cell receptor beta chain was profiled in a study of OX40 agonist ivuxolimab in advanced cancers. The overall study: The group had a mean age of around 60 years, ranged from roughly 23 to 85, and was approximately 81% male. Earlier anti-PD-1, anti-PD-L1 or anti-CTLA-4 therapy was permitted; over 35% had received some.

Profiling relied on immunoSEQ multiplex PCR, and the TCRdb table lists in-frame clones only, not all of them. This sample carries about 53,000 clones, about 88% of them seen once, and the ten largest clones take approximately 1.6%. Study-level results: Specificity for antigen went undetermined in the expanded peripheral T cells. Fewer expanded clones were found on average in CD4+ than in CD8+ T cells.

Points on this clone: Its cognate antigen is unknown.

V lost 0 bases to trimming and J lost 8 bases, with 17 bases between them. The V gene's germline CDR1 is SGHDT and CDR2 YYEEEE. This CDR3 region has 16 residues. The chain is built from TRBV5-6 and TRBJ1-4; D not certain. The specimen comprised CD4+ or CD8+ T cells sorted from blood, sampled in a trial of the OX40 agonist ivuxolimab. The receptor was isolated from an adult with an advanced solid tumor such as melanoma, head and neck, liver or kidney cancer. The CDR3 protein is CASSLAWQVPNEKLFF. The CDR3 region has the DNA TGTGCCAGCAGCTTGGCCTGGCAGGTCCCCAACGAAAAACTGTTTTTT.